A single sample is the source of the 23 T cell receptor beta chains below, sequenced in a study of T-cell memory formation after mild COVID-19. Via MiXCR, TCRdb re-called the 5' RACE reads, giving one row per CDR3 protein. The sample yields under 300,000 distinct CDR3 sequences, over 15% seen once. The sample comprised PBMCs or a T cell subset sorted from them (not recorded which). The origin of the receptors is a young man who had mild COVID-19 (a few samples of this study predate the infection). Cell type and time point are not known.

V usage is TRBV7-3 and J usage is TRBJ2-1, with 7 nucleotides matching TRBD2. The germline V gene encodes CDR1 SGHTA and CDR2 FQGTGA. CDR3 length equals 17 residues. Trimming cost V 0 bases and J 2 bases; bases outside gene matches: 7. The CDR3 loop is CASSLTFSGATYNEQFF. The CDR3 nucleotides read TGTGCCAGCAGCTTAACCTTCAGCGGGGCCACCTACAATGAGCAGTTCTTC.

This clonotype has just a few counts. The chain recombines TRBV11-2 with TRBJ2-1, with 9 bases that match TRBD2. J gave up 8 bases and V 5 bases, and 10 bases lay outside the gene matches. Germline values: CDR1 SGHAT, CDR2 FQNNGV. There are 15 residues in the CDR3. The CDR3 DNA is TGTGCCAGCAGCCTATCTAGCGGGGTTTGGGATGAGCAGTTCTTC. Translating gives CASSLSSGVWDEQFF. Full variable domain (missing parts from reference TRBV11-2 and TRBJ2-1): EAGVAQSPRYKIIEKRQSVAFWCNPISGHATLYWYQQILGQGPKLLIQFQNNGVVDDSQLPKDRFSAERLKGVDSTLKIQPAKLEDSAVYLCASSLSSGVWDEQFFGPGTRLTVL.

The chain's CDR3 is CASTAAETQYF. The CDR3 nucleotides are TGCGCCAGCACGGCTGCCGAGACCCAGTACTTC. The rearrangement uses TRBV5-1 and TRBJ2-5; D is unresolved. CDR1 is SGHRS, CDR2 YFSETQ, per germline. The CDR3 totals 11 residues. V was pared by 6 bases and J by 5 bases, with 8 bases between.

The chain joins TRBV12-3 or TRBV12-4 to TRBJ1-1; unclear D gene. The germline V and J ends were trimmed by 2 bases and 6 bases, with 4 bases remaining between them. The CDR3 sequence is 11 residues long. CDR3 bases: TGTGCCAGCAGTTTAAAGGCTGAAGCTTTCTTT. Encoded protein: CASSLKAEAFF.

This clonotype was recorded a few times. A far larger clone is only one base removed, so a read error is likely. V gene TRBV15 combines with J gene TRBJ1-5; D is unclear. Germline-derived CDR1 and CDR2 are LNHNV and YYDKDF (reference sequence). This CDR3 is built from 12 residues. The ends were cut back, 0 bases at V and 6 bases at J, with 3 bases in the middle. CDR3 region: CATSRDSQPQHF. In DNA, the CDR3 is TGTGCCACCAGCAGAGATAGTCAGCCCCAGCATTTT.

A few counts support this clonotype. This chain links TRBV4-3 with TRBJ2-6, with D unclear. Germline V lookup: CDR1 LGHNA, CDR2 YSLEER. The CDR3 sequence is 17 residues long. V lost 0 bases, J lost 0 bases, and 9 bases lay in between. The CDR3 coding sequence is TGCGCCAGCAGCCAAGAAAGCACTTTCTCTGGGGCCAACGTCCTGACTTTC. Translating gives CASSQESTFSGANVLTF.

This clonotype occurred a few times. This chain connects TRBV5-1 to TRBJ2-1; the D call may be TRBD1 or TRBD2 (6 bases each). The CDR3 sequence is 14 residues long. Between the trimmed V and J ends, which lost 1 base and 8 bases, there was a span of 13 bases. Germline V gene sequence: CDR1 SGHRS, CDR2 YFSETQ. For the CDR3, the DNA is TGCGCCAGCAGCTTGTCGGGGGCGAGGGATGAGCAGTTCTTC. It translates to CASSLSGARDEQFF.

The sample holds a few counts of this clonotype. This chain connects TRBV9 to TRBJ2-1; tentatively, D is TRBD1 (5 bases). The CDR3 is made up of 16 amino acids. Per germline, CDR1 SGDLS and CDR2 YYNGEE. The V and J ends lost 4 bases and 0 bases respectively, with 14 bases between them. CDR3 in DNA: TGTGCCAGCAGCACCCCACAGGACGGCTCCTACAATGAGCAGTTCTTC. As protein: CASSTPQDGSYNEQFF. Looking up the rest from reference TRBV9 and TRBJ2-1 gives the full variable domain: DSGVTQTPKHLITATGQRVTLRCSPRSGDLSVYWYQQSLDQGLQFLIQYYNGEERAKGNILERFSAQQFPDLHSELNLSSLELGDSALYFCASSTPQDGSYNEQFFGPGTRLTVL.

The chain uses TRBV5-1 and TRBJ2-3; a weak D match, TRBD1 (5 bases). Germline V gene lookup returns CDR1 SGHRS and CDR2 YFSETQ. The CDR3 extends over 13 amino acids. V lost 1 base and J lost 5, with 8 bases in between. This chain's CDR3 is CASSLWGRDTQYF. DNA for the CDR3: TGCGCCAGCAGCTTGTGGGGCAGAGATACGCAGTATTTT.

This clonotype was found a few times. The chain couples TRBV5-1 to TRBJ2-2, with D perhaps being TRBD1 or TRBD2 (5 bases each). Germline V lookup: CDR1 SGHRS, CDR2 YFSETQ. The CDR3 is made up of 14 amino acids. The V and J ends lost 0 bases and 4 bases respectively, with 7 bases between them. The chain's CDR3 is CASSLEGSTGELFF. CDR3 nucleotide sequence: TGCGCCAGCAGCTTGGAGGGGAGCACCGGGGAGCTGTTTTTT.

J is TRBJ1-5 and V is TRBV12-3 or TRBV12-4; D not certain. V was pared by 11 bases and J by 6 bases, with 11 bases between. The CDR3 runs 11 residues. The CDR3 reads CAGRASQPQHF. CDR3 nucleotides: TGTGCCGGTAGGGCGAGTCAGCCCCAGCATTTT.

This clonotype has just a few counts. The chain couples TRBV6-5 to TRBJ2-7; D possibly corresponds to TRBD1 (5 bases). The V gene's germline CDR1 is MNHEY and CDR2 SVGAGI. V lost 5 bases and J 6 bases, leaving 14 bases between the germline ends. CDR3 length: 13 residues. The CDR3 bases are TGTGCCAGCAGTAGGGGATTTTCAGGCGAGCAGTACGTC. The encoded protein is CASSRGFSGEQYV.

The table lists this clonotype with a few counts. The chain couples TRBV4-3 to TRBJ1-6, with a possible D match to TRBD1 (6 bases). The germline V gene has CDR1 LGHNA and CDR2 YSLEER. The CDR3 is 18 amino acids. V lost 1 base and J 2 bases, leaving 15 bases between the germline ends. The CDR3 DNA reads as TGCGCCAGCAGCCAAGGCGGAGGGGGAATAGCCTATAATTCACCCCTCCACTTT. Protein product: CASSQGGGGIAYNSPLHF.

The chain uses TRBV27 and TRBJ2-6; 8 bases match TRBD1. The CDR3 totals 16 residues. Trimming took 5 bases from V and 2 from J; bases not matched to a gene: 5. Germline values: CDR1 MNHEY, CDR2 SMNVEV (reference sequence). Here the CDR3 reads CASSRKQGAGANVLTF. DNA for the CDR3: TGTGCCAGCAGTCGCAAACAGGGGGCTGGGGCCAACGTCCTGACTTTC.

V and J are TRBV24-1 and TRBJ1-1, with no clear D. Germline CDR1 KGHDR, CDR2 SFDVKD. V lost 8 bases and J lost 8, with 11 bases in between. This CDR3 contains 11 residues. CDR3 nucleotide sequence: TGTGCCACCACTGAGGCCGGGGAAGCTTTCTTT. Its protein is CATTEAGEAFF.

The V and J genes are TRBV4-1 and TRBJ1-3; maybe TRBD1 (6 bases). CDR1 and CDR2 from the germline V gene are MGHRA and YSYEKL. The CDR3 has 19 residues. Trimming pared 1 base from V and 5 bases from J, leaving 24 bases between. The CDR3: CASSQGIIVTGTRRNTIYF. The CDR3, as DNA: TGCGCCAGCAGCCAAGGTATAATCGTCACAGGGACCAGACGAAACACCATATATTTT.

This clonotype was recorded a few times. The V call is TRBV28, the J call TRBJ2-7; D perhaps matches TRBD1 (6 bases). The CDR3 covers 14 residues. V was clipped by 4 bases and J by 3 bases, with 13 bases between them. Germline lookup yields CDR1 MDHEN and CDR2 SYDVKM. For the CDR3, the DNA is TGTGCCAGCAGTTCCCCGGGACAAAGCTACGAGCAGTACGTC. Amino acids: CASSSPGQSYEQYV.

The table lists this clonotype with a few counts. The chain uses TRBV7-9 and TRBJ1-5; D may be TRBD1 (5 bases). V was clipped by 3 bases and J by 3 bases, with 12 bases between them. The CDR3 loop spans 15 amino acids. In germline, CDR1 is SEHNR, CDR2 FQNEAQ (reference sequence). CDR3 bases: TGTGCCAGCAGCTTGGGCAGGGCAATCAATCAGCCCCAGCATTTT. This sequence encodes CASSLGRAINQPQHF.

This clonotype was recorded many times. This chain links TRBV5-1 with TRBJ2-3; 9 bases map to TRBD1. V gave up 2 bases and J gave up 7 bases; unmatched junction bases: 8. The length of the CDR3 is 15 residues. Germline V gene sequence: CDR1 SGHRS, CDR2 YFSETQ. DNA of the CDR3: TGCGCCAGCAGCTTCTATACCGGGACAGGGAATACGCAGTATTTT. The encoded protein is CASSFYTGTGNTQYF.

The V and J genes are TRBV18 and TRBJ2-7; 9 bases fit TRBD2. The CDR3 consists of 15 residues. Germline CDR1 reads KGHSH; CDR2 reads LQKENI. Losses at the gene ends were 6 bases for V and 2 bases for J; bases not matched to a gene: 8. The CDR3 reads CASSNTQRGAYEQYF. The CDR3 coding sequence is TGTGCCAGCTCGAACACCCAGCGGGGGGCCTACGAGCAGTACTTC. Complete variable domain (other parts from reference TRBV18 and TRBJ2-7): NAGVMQNPRHLVRRRGQEARLRCSPMKGHSHVYWYRQLPEEGLKFMVYLQKENIIDESGMPKERFSAEFPKEGPSILRIQQVVRGDSAAYFCASSNTQRGAYEQYFGPGTRLTVT.

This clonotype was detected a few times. CDR3 sequence: CASSQEFLNAGQGREQYF. CDR3 in DNA: TGCGCCAGCAGCCAAGAATTCTTAAACGCGGGGCAGGGCAGGGAACAGTACTTC. V usage is TRBV4-3 and J usage is TRBJ2-7, with TRBD2 as a possible D gene (6 bases). CDR1 and CDR2 from the germline V gene are LGHNA and YSLEER. The CDR3 consists of 18 residues. V was trimmed by 0 bases and J by 10 bases, leaving 28 bases between them.

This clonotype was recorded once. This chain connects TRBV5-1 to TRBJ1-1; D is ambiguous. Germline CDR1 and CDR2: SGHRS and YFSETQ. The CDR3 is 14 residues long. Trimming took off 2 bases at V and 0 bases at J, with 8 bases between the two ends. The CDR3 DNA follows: TGCGCCAGCAGCTTCGAACAGATGAACACTGAAGCTTTCTTT. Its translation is CASSFEQMNTEAFF.

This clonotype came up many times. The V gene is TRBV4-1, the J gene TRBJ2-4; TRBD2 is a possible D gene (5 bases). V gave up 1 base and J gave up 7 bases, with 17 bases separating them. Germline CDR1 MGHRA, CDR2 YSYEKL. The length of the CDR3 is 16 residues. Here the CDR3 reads CASSQGVLRGRNIQYF. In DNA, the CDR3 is TGCGCCAGCAGCCAAGGGGTGTTACGGGGTAGGAACATTCAGTACTTC.